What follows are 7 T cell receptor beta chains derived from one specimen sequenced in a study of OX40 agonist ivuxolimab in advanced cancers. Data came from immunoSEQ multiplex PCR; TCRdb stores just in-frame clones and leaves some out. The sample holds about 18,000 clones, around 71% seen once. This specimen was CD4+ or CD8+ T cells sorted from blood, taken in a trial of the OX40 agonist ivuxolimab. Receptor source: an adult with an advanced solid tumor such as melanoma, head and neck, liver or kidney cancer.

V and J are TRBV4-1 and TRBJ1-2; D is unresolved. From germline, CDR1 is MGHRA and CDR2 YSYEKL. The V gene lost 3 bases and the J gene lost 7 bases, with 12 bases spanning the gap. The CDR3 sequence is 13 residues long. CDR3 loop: CASSQDPLSGYTF. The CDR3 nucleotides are TGCGCCAGCAGCCAGGATCCACTATCTGGCTACACCTTC.

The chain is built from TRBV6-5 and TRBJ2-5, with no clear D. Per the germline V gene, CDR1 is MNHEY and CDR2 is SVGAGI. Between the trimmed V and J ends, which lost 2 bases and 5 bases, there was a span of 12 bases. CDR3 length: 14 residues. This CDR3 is CASSYVQSEETQYF. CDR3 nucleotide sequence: TGTGCCAGCAGTTACGTACAATCGGAGGAGACCCAGTACTTC.

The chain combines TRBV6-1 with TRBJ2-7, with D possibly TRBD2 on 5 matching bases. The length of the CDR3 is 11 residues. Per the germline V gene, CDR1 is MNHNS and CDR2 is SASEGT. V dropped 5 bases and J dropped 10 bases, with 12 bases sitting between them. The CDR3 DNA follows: TGTGCCAGCAGTCCCGGACTTGACCAGTACTTC. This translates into CASSPGLDQYF.

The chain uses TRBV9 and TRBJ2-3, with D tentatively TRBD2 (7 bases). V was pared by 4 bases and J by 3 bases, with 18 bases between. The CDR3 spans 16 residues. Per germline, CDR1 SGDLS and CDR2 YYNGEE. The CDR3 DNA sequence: TGTGCCAGCAGCCGTAGGGCAGGGGAGGGGACAGATACGCAGTATTTT. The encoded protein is CASSRRAGEGTDTQYF.

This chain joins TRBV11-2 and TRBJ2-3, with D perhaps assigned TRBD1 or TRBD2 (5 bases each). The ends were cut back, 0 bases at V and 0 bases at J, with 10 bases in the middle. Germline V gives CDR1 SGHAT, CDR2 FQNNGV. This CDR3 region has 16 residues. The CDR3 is CASSLEGVTSTDTQYF. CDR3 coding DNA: TGTGCCAGCAGCTTAGAGGGGGTAACTAGCACAGATACGCAGTATTTT. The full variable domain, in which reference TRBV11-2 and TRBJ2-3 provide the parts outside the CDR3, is EAGVAQSPRYKIIEKRQSVAFWCNPISGHATLYWYQQILGQGPKLLIQFQNNGVVDDSQLPKDRFSAERLKGVDSTLKIQPAKLEDSAVYLCASSLEGVTSTDTQYFGPGTRLTVL.

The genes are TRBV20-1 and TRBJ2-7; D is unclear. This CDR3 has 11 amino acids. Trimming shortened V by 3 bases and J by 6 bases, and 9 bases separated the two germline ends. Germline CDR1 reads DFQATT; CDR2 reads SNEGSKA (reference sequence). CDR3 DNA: TGCAGTGCTAGGGAAGCTGCCGAGCAGTACTTC. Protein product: CSAREAAEQYF.

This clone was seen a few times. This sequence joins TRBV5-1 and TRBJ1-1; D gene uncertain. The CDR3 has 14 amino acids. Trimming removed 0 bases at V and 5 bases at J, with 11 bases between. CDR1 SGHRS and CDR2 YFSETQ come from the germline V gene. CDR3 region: CASSLVAERTEAFF. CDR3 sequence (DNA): TGCGCCAGCAGCTTGGTGGCAGAGCGGACTGAAGCTTTCTTT.